This entry lists 10 T cell receptor beta chains sequenced from one sample in a study of CD8+ T cells in alopecia areata. Sequencing templates came from extracted RNA that was reverse transcribed into cDNA. Assay: immunoSEQ multiplex PCR; the TCRdb copy retains only in-frame clones and omits some. The table shows 120,000 or so clones, with 50% to 75% occurring only once. Regarding treatment: oral pan-JAK inhibitor, 5-10 mg twice daily. This sample comprised CD8+ T cells sorted from blood, obtained at week 4, from a patient treated with tofacitinib. The origin of the receptors is a human donor with alopecia areata.

In this sample, this clone turned up a few times. The chain links TRBV10-3 to TRBJ2-3, with unresolved D. There are 13 residues in the CDR3. Looked up from germline, CDR1 is ENHRY and CDR2 is SYGVKD. V was trimmed by 8 bases and J by 4 bases, leaving 13 bases between them. The CDR3 region has the DNA TGTGCCATCGGGCCTCCCCACGCAGATACGCAGTATTTT. This translates into CAIGPPHADTQYF.

The chain joins TRBV29-1 to TRBJ1-1, with unresolved D. CDR1 and CDR2 from the germline V gene are SQVTM and ANQGSEA. Trimming removed 0 bases at V and 7 bases at J, with 9 bases between. The CDR3 is made up of 12 amino acids. CDR3 in DNA: TGCAGCGTTGAAGATCTCGGGTATGAAGCTTTCTTT. Encoded protein: CSVEDLGYEAFF.

V usage is TRBV29-1 and J usage is TRBJ2-3; D not resolved. Germline V gene sequence: CDR1 SQVTM, CDR2 ANQGSEA. CDR3 size: 13 residues. Trimming shortened V by 5 bases and J by 0 bases, and 9 bases separated the two germline ends. CDR3: CSVLTVSTDTQYF. CDR3 in DNA: TGCAGCGTTCTAACAGTGAGCACAGATACGCAGTATTTT.

This rearrangement joins TRBV4-3 to TRBJ2-4; D uncertain. The V gene lost 1 base and the J gene lost 6 bases, with 4 bases spanning the gap. From germline, CDR1 is LGHNA and CDR2 YSLEER. This CDR3 region has 12 residues. The CDR3 coding sequence is TGCGCCAGCAGCCAAGGAACAAACATTCAGTACTTC. The encoded protein is CASSQGTNIQYF.

The chain is built from TRBV25-1 and TRBJ2-7; D is ambiguous. V was trimmed by 5 bases and J by 3 bases, leaving 11 bases between them. Looked up from germline, CDR1 is MGHDK and CDR2 is SYGVNS. This CDR3 is built from 13 residues. DNA of the CDR3: TGTGCCAGCAGTCCCCCCGCAGACTACGAGCAGTACTTC. This translates into CASSPPADYEQYF.

DNA for the CDR3: TGTGCCAGCAGCTTAGTCCCCGGGACCGCTAGCAATCAGCCCCAGCATTTT. Protein: CASSLVPGTASNQPQHF. The rearrangement links TRBV7-9 to TRBJ1-5, with a possible D match to TRBD1 (5 bases). The CDR3 has 17 amino acids. CDR1 SEHNR and CDR2 FQNEAQ come from the germline V gene (reference sequence). V shed 1 base and J shed 0 bases, with 13 bases lying between them.

This chain uses TRBV30 with TRBJ2-2, with D unresolved. CDR3 size: 11 residues. Germline CDR1 and CDR2: GTSNPN and SVGIG (reference sequence). Trimming removed 0 bases at V and 8 bases at J, with 4 bases between. The CDR3 DNA reads as TGTGCCTGGAGTGTACTTGGGGAGCTGTTTTTT. Its protein product is CAWSVLGELFF.

This chain links TRBV30 with TRBJ2-7, with unresolved D. Germline assignment: CDR1 GTSNPN and CDR2 SVGIG (reference sequence). The ends were cut back, 5 bases at V and 0 bases at J, with 8 bases in the middle. The CDR3 loop spans 12 amino acids. CDR3 region: CAWDESSYEQYF. DNA of the CDR3: TGTGCCTGGGACGAAAGCTCCTACGAGCAGTACTTC.

This clone occurred a few times. This sequence joins TRBV29-1 and TRBJ2-1, with D tentatively TRBD2 (5 bases). Deletions cut 1 base from V and 2 bases from J, with 12 bases between. The CDR3 extends over 15 amino acids. Germline values: CDR1 SQVTM, CDR2 ANQGSEA. CDR3 residues: CSVEAEGPAYNEQFF. In DNA form, the CDR3 reads TGCAGCGTTGAAGCCGAGGGTCCGGCCTACAATGAGCAGTTCTTC.

This chain uses TRBV2 with TRBJ1-2; D is perhaps TRBD1 (5 bases). CDR3 length: 12 residues. Germline V gene lookup returns CDR1 SNHLY and CDR2 FYNNEI. V lost 6 bases, J lost 6 bases, and 11 bases lay in between. The CDR3 loop is CASRTGTHGYTF. The CDR3 region has the DNA TGTGCCAGCAGGACGGGGACTCATGGCTACACCTTC.